The entry that follows covers one TCR beta chain sequence. Antigen specificity is unknown. This specimen includes other DNA sequences encoding the same CDR3. This entry comes from a study of T cell responses to AZD1222 COVID-19 vaccine. The study's findings and limits: Only a handful of AZD1222 recipients were seropositive at baseline. Spike-wide coverage was observed for vaccine-associated CD4 TCRs, with dominant responses at 160-218 and 743-854. Elevations in Spike-specific TCR breadth and depth followed administration of two AZD1222 doses. No repertoire was sampled before or during the peak T cell response, only after it.

Germline V gene data show CDR1 as SGHTA and CDR2 as FQGNSA. Trimming removed 4 bases from V and 1 base from J, with 10 bases in between. The CDR3 is 14 amino acids. The assay was immunoSEQ multiplex PCR, and TCRdb's table has in-frame clones only and misses some. The data contain roughly 140,000 clones, just over 90% of them singletons. This sample comprised peripheral blood, obtained 28 days after the second AZD1222 dose. The rearrangement joins TRBV7-2 to TRBJ1-1; TRBD1 might be the D (5 bases). This TCR came from an adult who received the AZD1222 COVID-19 vaccine. CDR3 DNA sequence: TGTGCCAGCAGCTCCCGAACAGGGAACACTGAAGCTTTCTTT. This translates into CASSSRTGNTEAFF.